The clone carrying this T cell receptor beta chain was seen only once. Its specificity is not known. This entry belongs to a study of cytomegalovirus exposure and HLA in healthy donors. Findings and limits, study-wide: Within the approximately 110 validation repertoires, first-cohort TCR clusters tended to co-occur, according to a later analysis. The majority of TCR sequences were rare, yet some public TCRs appeared in many donors.

Using immunoSEQ multiplex PCR, the repertoire was profiled, and TCRdb retains in-frame clones only, with some absent. The sample holds tens of thousands of clones, just under 95% seen once. Germline CDR1 reads GTSNPN; CDR2 reads SVGIG (reference sequence). The CDR3 length is 16 residues. The trim removed 5 bases at V and 0 bases at J, leaving 10 bases unmatched. The chain joins TRBV30 to TRBJ1-3; 7 bases match TRBD1. The source is a woman under 30 in good health and CMV-seropositive. The sample was PBMCs. The CDR3 region has the DNA TGTGCCTGGGCCACAGGGGTCCCCGTCTCTGGAAACACCATATATTTT. It encodes CAWATGVPVSGNTIYF. Looking up the rest from reference TRBV30 and TRBJ1-3 gives the full variable domain: SQTIHQWPATLVQPVGSPLSLECTVEGTSNPNLYWYRQAAGRGLQLLFYSVGIGQISSEVPQNLSASRPQDRQFILSSKKLLLSDSGFYLCAWATGVPVSGNTIYFGEGSWLTVV.